The 20 T cell receptor beta chains listed next were all sequenced from one sample in a study of cytomegalovirus exposure and HLA in healthy donors. Vbeta (60) and Jbeta (13) primers were used in the PCR. Data came from immunoSEQ multiplex PCR; TCRdb stores just in-frame clones and leaves some out. The table includes about 140,000 clones, roughly 77% detected once. The sequenced material came from PBMCs. These receptors all come from a female donor in good health and CMV-seronegative.

This sequence joins TRBV13 and TRBJ2-1; TRBD2 aligns across 9 bases. Germline V CDR1 and CDR2: PRHDT, FYEKMQ (reference sequence). CDR3 size: 16 residues. After removal of 3 bases from V and 2 bases from J, the junction contained 5 bases not matched to a gene. CDR3 loop: CASSFPGGRAYNEQFF. DNA of the CDR3: TGTGCCAGCAGCTTTCCCGGCGGGAGGGCCTACAATGAGCAGTTCTTC.

V is TRBV6-5 and J is TRBJ2-5; 10 positions agree with TRBD1. The CDR3 is made up of 15 amino acids. From germline, CDR1 is MNHEY and CDR2 SVGAGI. The J segment lost 5 bases and the V segment lost 6 bases, leaving 9 bases of the junction unmatched. The CDR3 here is CASSDPGQGLETQYF. The CDR3 nucleotides read TGTGCCAGCAGCGACCCGGGACAGGGGTTGGAGACCCAGTACTTC.

A single count supports this clone. The chain combines TRBV9 with TRBJ2-1; TRBD2 matches 7 bases. Germline CDR1 SGDLS, CDR2 YYNGEE. This CDR3 comprises 15 residues. Trimming took 2 bases from V and 6 from J; bases not matched to a gene: 8. The DNA of the CDR3 is TGTGCCAGCAGCGTCCTGTCGGGAGGAGGCAATGAGCAGTTCTTC. Its translation: CASSVLSGGGNEQFF.

The sample holds a few counts of this clone. The rearrangement uses TRBV4-1 and TRBJ2-5; no reliable D call. CDR1 and CDR2 from the germline V gene are MGHRA and YSYEKL. The ends were cut back, 3 bases at V and 5 bases at J, with 16 bases in the middle. The CDR3 sequence is 15 residues long. The CDR3 sequence: CASSQELSERETQYF. CDR3 in DNA: TGCGCCAGCAGCCAGGAGCTAAGCGAGAGGGAGACCCAGTACTTC.

This clone has a handful of counts. V is TRBV5-6 and J is TRBJ2-7; D may be TRBD2 (5 bases). Germline V CDR1 and CDR2: SGHDT, YYEEEE. The CDR3 has 14 residues. V dropped 2 bases and J dropped 3 bases, with 12 bases sitting between them. The CDR3: CASSFSPGNYEQYF. The CDR3 DNA follows: TGTGCCAGCAGCTTTAGTCCGGGGAACTACGAGCAGTACTTC. Looking up the rest from reference TRBV5-6 and TRBJ2-7 gives the full variable domain: DAGVTQSPTHLIKTRGQQVTLRCSPKSGHDTVSWYQQALGQGPQFIFQYYEEEERQRGNFPDRFSGHQFPNYSSELNVNALLLGDSALYLCASSFSPGNYEQYFGPGTRLTVT.

The chain uses TRBV7-8 and TRBJ2-6; TRBD1 agrees at 7 bases. Trimming removed 5 bases from V and 2 bases from J; junction bases left unmatched: 3. The CDR3 is made up of 15 amino acids. Germline CDR1 SGHVS, CDR2 FQNEAQ. This CDR3 reads CASSNRGTGANVLTF. CDR3 nucleotides: TGTGCCAGCAGCAACAGGGGAACTGGGGCCAACGTCCTGACTTTC.

The chain joins TRBV19 to TRBJ1-2; possibly TRBD1 for D (6 bases). This CDR3 has 12 amino acids. Between the trimmed V and J ends, which lost 6 bases and 3 bases, there was a span of 8 bases. Germline CDR1 LNHDA, CDR2 SQIVND (reference sequence). The CDR3 is CASRTGDYGYTF. In DNA, the CDR3 is TGTGCCAGTAGGACAGGAGACTATGGCTACACCTTC.

The CDR3 protein is CASSLRNEQFF. DNA of the CDR3: TGTGCCAGCAGCTTACGGAATGAGCAGTTCTTC. V and J are TRBV7-9 and TRBJ2-1; D is ambiguous. Trimming took 2 bases from V and 7 from J, leaving 3 bases between them. Germline lookup yields CDR1 SEHNR and CDR2 FQNEAQ (reference sequence). CDR3 length: 11 residues.

J is TRBJ2-5 and V is TRBV19; 12 bases fit TRBD2. The CDR3 loop spans 16 amino acids. Unmatched junction bases numbered 9, after V lost 6 bases and J lost 4 bases. In germline, CDR1 is LNHDA, CDR2 SQIVND (reference sequence). CDR3: CASRGLAGPLGETQYF. As DNA, the CDR3 is TGTGCCAGTAGGGGACTAGCGGGCCCCCTGGGAGAGACCCAGTACTTC. The entire variable domain, with the rest obtained from reference TRBV19 and TRBJ2-5, is as follows: DGGITQSPKYLFRKEGQNVTLSCEQNLNHDAMYWYRQDPGQGLRLIYYSQIVNDFQKGDIAEGYSVSREKKESFPLTVTSAQKNPTAFYLCASRGLAGPLGETQYFGPGTRLLVL.

V gene TRBV18 combines with J gene TRBJ2-7, with 13 positions matching TRBD2. The CDR3 runs 15 residues. The V gene end was trimmed by 5 bases and the J gene end by 4 bases; junction bases not matched to a gene: 5. The germline V gene has CDR1 KGHSH and CDR2 LQKENI. The CDR3 DNA reads as TGTGCCAGCTCAACGGGACTAGCGGGACGGTACGAGCAGTACTTC. Amino acid sequence: CASSTGLAGRYEQYF.

The chain employs TRBV27 and TRBJ1-5; the D gene is possibly TRBD1 (6 bases). The V and J ends lost 2 bases and 5 bases respectively, with 10 bases between them. Per germline, CDR1 MNHEY and CDR2 SMNVEV (reference sequence). The length of the CDR3 is 14 residues. In DNA form, the CDR3 reads TGTGCCAGCAGTTTACACAGGGAAGATCAGCCCCAGCATTTT. This sequence encodes CASSLHREDQPQHF.

This chain uses TRBV5-1 with TRBJ1-1, with a tentative D call TRBD1 (6 bases). Germline CDR1 and CDR2: SGHRS and YFSETQ. This CDR3 region has 15 residues. The V gene lost 4 bases and the J gene lost 5 bases, with 18 bases spanning the gap. CDR3 in amino acids: CASSPTTGLGTEAFF. The CDR3 DNA sequence: TGCGCCAGCAGCCCAACGACAGGATTAGGTACTGAAGCTTTCTTT.

The rearrangement joins TRBV20-1 to TRBJ2-3; D uncertain. V was trimmed by 3 bases and J by 8 bases, leaving 6 bases between them. This CDR3 is 10 amino acids long. CDR1 is DFQATT and CDR2 is SNEGSKA in the germline V gene (reference sequence). Here the CDR3 reads CSASISTQYF. CDR3 sequence (DNA): TGCAGTGCTAGTATCAGTACGCAGTATTTT.

This sequence joins TRBV20-1 and TRBJ1-2, with 8 bases identical to TRBD1. Germline V gene lookup returns CDR1 DFQATT and CDR2 SNEGSKA (reference sequence). Unmatched junction bases numbered 2, after V lost 7 bases and J lost 4 bases. The CDR3 covers 11 residues. CDR3 amino acids: CSVGQGYGYTF. For the CDR3, the DNA is TGCAGTGTAGGACAGGGCTATGGCTACACCTTC.

The J gene is TRBJ1-5, the V gene TRBV14; 9 bases map to TRBD1. CDR1 is SGHDN and CDR2 is FVKESK in the germline V gene. The CDR3 sequence is 16 residues long. The V segment lost 1 base and the J segment 6 bases; nucleotides outside the gene matches: 7. The CDR3 DNA reads as TGTGCCAGCAGCCAAGGATGGACAGGGGACGGTCAGCCCCAGCATTTT. This gives the protein CASSQGWTGDGQPQHF.

V and J are TRBV7-9 and TRBJ1-6, with 8 bases fitting TRBD1. The CDR3 sequence is 16 residues long. V lost 5 bases to trimming and J lost 8 bases; unmatched junction nucleotides: 11. Germline CDR1 reads SEHNR; CDR2 reads FQNEAQ (reference sequence). The CDR3 sequence is CASSQRLGQGDSPLHF. CDR3 coding DNA: TGTGCCAGCAGCCAAAGATTAGGACAGGGCGATTCACCCCTCCACTTT.

The chain has TRBV6-1 and TRBJ1-5; no firm D call. V was clipped by 7 bases and J by 2 bases, with 6 bases between them. The CDR3 runs to 12 residues. Germline V CDR1 and CDR2: MNHNS, SASEGT. The DNA of the CDR3 is TGTGCCAGCAATCAGGGCAATCAGCCCCAGCATTTT. It codes for CASNQGNQPQHF.

This clone appeared a few times. At the DNA level, this CDR3 is encoded by other sequences in the same sample as well. V and J are TRBV7-2 and TRBJ2-3, with a tentative D call TRBD2 (6 bases). This CDR3 has 12 amino acids. CDR1 is SGHTA and CDR2 is FQGNSA in the germline V gene. V lost 8 bases, J lost 6 bases, and 12 bases lay in between. The CDR3 DNA sequence: TGTGCCAGCTCCGGGAGAGGGGATACGCAGTATTTT. Its protein product is CASSGRGDTQYF.

V usage is TRBV5-1 and J usage is TRBJ2-7; 13 positions agree with TRBD2. J gave up 3 bases and V 4 bases, and 4 bases lay outside the gene matches. The CDR3 loop spans 15 amino acids. Looked up from germline, CDR1 is SGHRS and CDR2 is YFSETQ. CDR3 nucleotides: TGCGCCAGCAGCGCGGGACTAGCGGGGATCTACGAGCAGTACTTC. The encoded protein is CASSAGLAGIYEQYF.

The CDR3 nucleotides are TGTGCCAGCACCTCAGGACTAGGCTCCTACGAGCAGTACTTC. Translation: CASTSGLGSYEQYF. This sequence joins TRBV7-9 and TRBJ2-7; 7 nucleotides line up with TRBD2. CDR3 length: 14 amino acids. Looked up from germline, CDR1 is SEHNR and CDR2 is FQNEAQ (reference sequence). Trimming at V came to 7 bases and at J to 0 bases, leaving 6 bases not matched to a gene.